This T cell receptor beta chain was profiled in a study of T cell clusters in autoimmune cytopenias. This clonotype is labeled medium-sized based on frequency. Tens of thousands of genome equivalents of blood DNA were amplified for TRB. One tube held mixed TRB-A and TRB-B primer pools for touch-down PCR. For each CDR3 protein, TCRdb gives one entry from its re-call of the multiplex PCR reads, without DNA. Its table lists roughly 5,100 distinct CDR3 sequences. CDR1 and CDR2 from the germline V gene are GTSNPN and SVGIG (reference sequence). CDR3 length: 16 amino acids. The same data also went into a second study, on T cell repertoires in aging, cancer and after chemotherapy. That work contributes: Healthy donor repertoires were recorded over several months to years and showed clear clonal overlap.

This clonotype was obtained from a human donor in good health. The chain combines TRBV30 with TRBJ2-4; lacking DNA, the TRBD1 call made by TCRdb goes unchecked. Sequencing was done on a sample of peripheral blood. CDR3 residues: CAWSPGGALAKNIQYF.